The subject of this entry is one T cell receptor (beta chain). The record originates from a study of CD8+ T cells in alopecia areata. The wider study: Twice a day, 5 to 10 mg of oral tofacitinib was administered to treated patients.

Once RNA had been extracted, it was reverse transcribed into cDNA to act as the sequencing template. Data came from immunoSEQ multiplex PCR; TCRdb stores just in-frame clones and leaves some out. The top ten clones hold less than 5.5% of a sample with some 120,000 clones, approximately 58% of them seen once. This CDR3 spans 14 amino acids. Trimming left V 4 bases short and J 2 bases short, with 13 bases between. The germline CDR1 and CDR2 sequences are SGHRS and YFSETQ. This sequence was found in a human donor with alopecia areata. The starting material was CD4+ T cells sorted from blood, obtained at week 0. This chain connects TRBV5-1 to TRBJ2-7; maybe TRBD1 (6 bases). The DNA of the CDR3 is TGCGCCAGCAGCAAATCGACAGGACCCTACGAGCAGTACTTC. It translates to CASSKSTGPYEQYF. The whole variable domain, filled in from reference TRBV5-1 and TRBJ2-7, reads KAGVTQTPRYLIKTRGQQVTLSCSPISGHRSVSWYQQTPGQGLQFLFEYFSETQRNKGNFPGRFSGRQFSNSRSEMNVSTLELGDSALYLCASSKSTGPYEQYFGPGTRLTVT.